This is a list of T cell receptor beta chains from one sample in a study of human T cells and chemical hapten exposure. From the RACE reads, TCRdb called clonotypes with MiXCR, one entry per CDR3 protein. Among approximately 80,000 distinct CDR3 sequences listed, less than 11% were seen once. Sample: whole blood, taken in connection with sensitization to the hapten diphenylcyclopropenone (DPC). The receptors stem from a woman in her fifties or sixties with alopecia areata. Some clones in this sample may be carry-over from other donors' samples. Each CDR3 is given with its conserved first and last residue. The order of the fields is CDR3 length, clone size, D gene, V gene, J gene, CDR3 protein, CDR3 DNA. A D gene is named only where the DNA matches it firmly. Some rows mark clone size as missing; the rest say once, few, many or name a class of expanded clone.

length: 13
size: many
D: -
V: TRBV5-8
J: TRBJ2-7
CDR3: CASSLSAVYEQYF
DNA: TGTGCCAGCAGCTTGTCAGCGGTCTACGAGCAGTACTTC

length: 15
size: few
D: TRBD1
V: TRBV30
J: TRBJ1-6
CDR3: CAWSGQGVGNSPLHF
DNA: TGTGCCTGGAGTGGACAGGGGGTTGGAAATTCACCCCTCCACTTT

length: 15
size: many
D: -
V: TRBV2
J: TRBJ1-5
CDR3: CASSESGGSRQPQHF
DNA: TGTGCCAGCAGTGAATCGGGGGGGTCGCGTCAGCCCCAGCATTTT

length: 16
size: many
D: -
V: TRBV6-1
J: TRBJ2-7
CDR3: CASSGTSGDTLYEQYF
DNA: TGTGCCAGCAGTGGAACATCCGGGGACACATTATACGAGCAGTACTTC

length: 15
size: -
D: TRBD2
V: TRBV6-2/TRBV6-3
J: TRBJ2-1
CDR3: CASSYRSGIYNEQFF
DNA: TGTGCCAGCAGTTACCGAAGCGGGATCTACAATGAGCAGTTCTTC

length: 15
size: few
D: -
V: TRBV4-1
J: TRBJ2-3
CDR3: CASSLRRGSTDTQYF
DNA: TGCGCCAGCAGCTTACGACGGGGGTCCACAGATACGCAGTATTTT

length: 15
size: few
D: TRBD2
V: TRBV4-1
J: TRBJ2-1
CDR3: CASSPLGGSWDEQFF
DNA: TGCGCCAGCAGCCCCCTTGGCGGGAGCTGGGATGAGCAGTTCTTC

length: 18
size: many
D: TRBD1
V: TRBV7-2
J: TRBJ2-1
CDR3: CASSLVPDRAFTYNEQFF
DNA: TGTGCCAGCAGCTTAGTCCCCGACAGGGCATTTACCTACAATGAGCAGTTCTTC

length: 14
size: many
D: -
V: TRBV29-1
J: TRBJ2-5
CDR3: CSVEGRGTQETQYF
DNA: TGCAGCGTTGAGGGACGCGGGACCCAAGAGACCCAGTACTTC

length: 11
size: few
D: -
V: TRBV28
J: TRBJ2-1
CDR3: CASSFLNEQFF
DNA: TGTGCCAGCAGTTTCTTGAATGAGCAGTTCTTC

length: 13
size: few
D: -
V: TRBV5-1
J: TRBJ1-2
CDR3: CASSSVGDYGYTF
DNA: TGCGCCAGCAGCTCGGTCGGGGACTATGGCTACACCTTC

length: 16
size: many
D: TRBD2
V: TRBV6-4
J: TRBJ2-1
CDR3: CASSRRAGGRYNEQFF
DNA: TGTGCCAGCAGCCGACGTGCGGGAGGGAGGTACAATGAGCAGTTCTTC

length: 16
size: -
D: -
V: TRBV7-9
J: TRBJ1-1
CDR3: CASSLSRTSTPTEAFF
DNA: TGTGCCAGCAGCTTATCGCGGACATCAACCCCTACTGAAGCTTTCTTT

length: 15
size: many
D: TRBD1
V: TRBV6-6
J: TRBJ2-2
CDR3: CASRPGQGNAGELFF
DNA: TGTGCCAGCAGACCTGGACAGGGCAACGCCGGGGAGCTGTTTTTT

length: 15
size: few
D: -
V: TRBV5-4
J: TRBJ2-1
CDR3: CASSLVSGPYNEQFF
DNA: TGTGCCAGCAGCTTGGTTAGCGGACCATACAATGAGCAGTTCTTC

length: 14
size: many
D: TRBD1
V: TRBV6-1
J: TRBJ2-3
CDR3: CASKLQGSTDTQYF
DNA: TGTGCCAGCAAGCTACAGGGGAGCACAGATACGCAGTATTTT